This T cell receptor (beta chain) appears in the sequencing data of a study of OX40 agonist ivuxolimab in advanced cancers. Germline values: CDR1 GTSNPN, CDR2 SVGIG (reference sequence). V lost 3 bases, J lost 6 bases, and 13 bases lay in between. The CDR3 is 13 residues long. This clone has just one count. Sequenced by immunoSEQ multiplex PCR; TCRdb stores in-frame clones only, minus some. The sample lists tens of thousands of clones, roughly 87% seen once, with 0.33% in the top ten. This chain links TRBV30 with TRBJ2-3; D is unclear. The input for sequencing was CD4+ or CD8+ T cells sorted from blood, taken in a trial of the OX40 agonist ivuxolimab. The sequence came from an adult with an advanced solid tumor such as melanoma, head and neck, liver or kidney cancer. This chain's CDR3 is CAWRSDRRDTQYF. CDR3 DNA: TGTGCCTGGAGATCGGACCGTCGGGATACGCAGTATTTT. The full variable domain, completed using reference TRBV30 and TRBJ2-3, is SQTIHQWPATLVQPVGSPLSLECTVEGTSNPNLYWYRQAAGRGLQLLFYSVGIGQISSEVPQNLSASRPQDRQFILSSKKLLLSDSGFYLCAWRSDRRDTQYFGPGTRLTVL.